Listed here are 5 T cell receptor beta chains from one sample, sequenced in a study of T cells in Graves' hyperthyroidism and ophthalmopathy. Authors of the study amplified TCR beta CDR3 regions from RNA transcripts. A first-round RT-PCR of the TCR CDR3 used the HTBI primer set. TCRdb passed the multiplex PCR reads through MiXCR, listing each CDR3 protein once. The data contain around 700,000 distinct CDR3 sequences, approximately 18% of them seen just once; the ten biggest clones take up about a sixth. The material sequenced was blood. These receptors came from a woman aged 45 to 65 with Graves' hyperthyroidism that later progressed to Graves' ophthalmopathy.

A few counts support this clonotype. This chain connects TRBV5-1 to TRBJ2-2; a weak D match, TRBD1 (6 bases). Trimming cost V 1 base and J 3 bases, with 13 bases left between them. CDR3 length equals 16 residues. The germline CDR1 and CDR2 sequences are SGHRS and YFSETQ. The chain's CDR3 is CASSLRRTVDTGELFF. Written as DNA, the CDR3 is TGCGCCAGCAGCTTGCGGAGGACAGTGGACACCGGGGAGCTGTTTTTT.

The chain carries TRBV6-2 or TRBV6-3 and TRBJ1-2; a possible D gene is TRBD1 (6 bases). The germline CDR1 and CDR2 sequences are MNHEY and SVGEGT. V was shortened by 6 bases and J by 4 bases, with 15 bases between the two germline ends. The CDR3 consists of 14 residues. DNA for the CDR3: TGTGCCAGCAGCGACGGACAGAAGATCTATGGCTACACCTTC. Its translation: CASSDGQKIYGYTF.

The CDR3 DNA reads TGTGCCAGCAGCCAGGGGGCGGCGGCCTCCTACGAGCAGTACTTC. Translated: CASSQGAAASYEQYF. This sequence joins TRBV7-9 and TRBJ2-7; 8 bases align to TRBD1. The CDR3 consists of 15 residues. CDR1 is SEHNR, CDR2 FQNEAQ, per germline (reference sequence). Trimming took 5 bases from V and 0 from J; bases not matched to a gene: 6.

Ten or more counts support this clonotype. The chain recombines TRBV12-3 or TRBV12-4 with TRBJ1-6; 9 nucleotides line up with TRBD1. V lost 6 bases to trimming and J lost 8 bases; unmatched junction nucleotides: 5. The CDR3 extends over 14 amino acids. This chain's CDR3 is CASRSGQGDSPLHF. As DNA, the CDR3 is TGTGCCAGCAGATCGGGACAGGGTGATTCACCCCTCCACTTT.

This clonotype was observed a few times. The chain employs TRBV6-5 and TRBJ1-2; tentatively, D is TRBD1 (5 bases). The CDR3 totals 15 residues. CDR1 and CDR2 from the germline V gene are MNHEY and SVGAGI. With 0 bases removed from V and 8 bases from J, the gap between germline ends came to 16 bases. The CDR3 sequence: CASSYSLQASWGYTF. As DNA, the CDR3 is TGTGCCAGCAGTTACTCCCTACAGGCCAGTTGGGGCTACACCTTC.